These 9 T cell receptor beta chains originate from one sample sequenced in a study of shared clonotypes between healthy human individuals. Clones were read by immunoSEQ multiplex PCR, and TCRdb kept only the in-frame ones, dropping some. The table records about 2 million clones, roughly 95% of them present only once. The sample comprised naive CD4+ T cells sorted from blood. Subset specified: CD45RA+ positively selected. Receptors were obtained from a young man in good health.

This chain links TRBV11-3 with TRBJ2-7; TRBD2 might be the D (6 bases). Trimming removed 5 bases at V and 5 bases at J, with 13 bases between. The CDR3 length is 13 residues. The germline V gene encodes CDR1 SGHNT and CDR2 YENEEA. The DNA of the CDR3 is TGTGCCAGCAGCCCTAGACTAGGCCACGAGCAGTACTTC. Its translation is CASSPRLGHEQYF.

V usage is TRBV7-9 and J usage is TRBJ1-4; 9 positions agree with TRBD1. The germline gives CDR1 SEHNR, CDR2 FQNEAQ (reference sequence). V was pared by 6 bases and J by 8 bases, with 13 bases of the junction left unmatched. The CDR3 length is 16 residues. The CDR3: CASSPRRGQGYEKLFF. In nucleotides, the CDR3 is TGTGCCAGCAGTCCCCGCAGAGGACAGGGGTACGAAAAACTGTTTTTT.

V gene TRBV15 combines with J gene TRBJ2-3; D is possibly TRBD1 or TRBD2 (5 bases each). V lost 0 bases to trimming and J lost 0 bases, with 7 bases between them. CDR1 is LNHNV and CDR2 is YYDKDF in the germline V gene (reference sequence). CDR3 length: 15 residues. In nucleotides, the CDR3 is TGTGCCACCAGCAGAGATGGGGACAGCACAGATACGCAGTATTTT. Translated: CATSRDGDSTDTQYF.

In the case of this clone: The same CDR3 can be traced to other DNA sequences in this sample. V and J are TRBV27 and TRBJ2-5; 13 bases align to TRBD2. CDR3 length equals 17 residues. The ends lost 0 bases at V and 1 base at J; junction bases unmatched: 2. Germline V gives CDR1 MNHEY, CDR2 SMNVEV (reference sequence). The CDR3 protein is CASSLSRLAGGQETQYF. DNA for the CDR3: TGTGCCAGCAGTTTATCCAGACTAGCGGGGGGCCAAGAGACCCAGTACTTC.

This clone was detected many times. The genes are TRBV5-1 and TRBJ1-6; D not resolved. The V gene's germline CDR1 is SGHRS and CDR2 YFSETQ. The CDR3 covers 15 residues. V was trimmed by 3 bases and J by 7 bases, leaving 14 bases between them. The CDR3 region has the DNA TGCGCCAGCAGCTCCCTGGACTCAATCAATTCACCCCTCCACTTT. Translation: CASSSLDSINSPLHF.

CDR3 region: CSVEWQQETQYF. The CDR3 DNA sequence: TGCAGCGTTGAGTGGCAGCAAGAGACCCAGTACTTC. The chain carries TRBV29-1 and TRBJ2-5; D call uncertain. Trimming left V 3 bases short and J 2 bases short, with 7 bases between. The CDR3 consists of 12 residues. Per germline, CDR1 SQVTM and CDR2 ANQGSEA.

V gene TRBV28 combines with J gene TRBJ1-1, with a possible D match to TRBD1 (6 bases). Germline loops: CDR1 MDHEN, CDR2 SYDVKM. V shed 5 bases and J shed 6 bases, with 10 bases lying between them. This CDR3 region has 12 residues. CDR3 in amino acids: CASSVRGAEAFF. For the CDR3, the DNA is TGTGCCAGCAGTGTCAGGGGCGCTGAAGCTTTCTTT.

Here the CDR3 reads CASSAQRSGNTDTQYF. The CDR3, as DNA: TGTGCCAGCAGTGCCCAAAGGAGCGGGAACACAGATACGCAGTATTTT. The V and J genes are TRBV6-1 and TRBJ2-3, with TRBD2 matching over 7 bases. The V gene end was trimmed by 4 bases and the J gene end by 2 bases; junction bases not matched to a gene: 9. Germline CDR1 is MNHNS and CDR2 is SASEGT. The CDR3 sequence is 16 residues long.

This clone was observed a single time. This chain uses TRBV18 with TRBJ2-3; no firm D call. Germline V gene sequence: CDR1 KGHSH, CDR2 LQKENI. This CDR3 is built from 14 residues. Trimming stripped 4 bases from V and 2 bases from J, with 10 bases between. The CDR3 bases are TGTGCCAGCTCACTAACTGTCCTCACAGATACGCAGTATTTT. It is translated as CASSLTVLTDTQYF.